The 3 T cell receptor beta chains below all came from one sample that was sequenced in a study of blood T cell repertoires in COVID-19. The repertoire was sequenced with immunoSEQ multiplex PCR; TCRdb's copy has only in-frame clones and lacks some. The table records 140,000 to 150,000 clones, roughly 88% of them present only once. The sample taken for sequencing was peripheral blood. Receptors were obtained from a man between 65 and 85 years old with acute or convalescent COVID-19.

The chain has TRBV11-2 and TRBJ2-1; 7 nucleotides agree with TRBD1. The V segment lost 8 bases and the J segment 9 bases; nucleotides outside the gene matches: 19. Germline CDR1 is SGHAT and CDR2 is FQNNGV. The CDR3 spans 16 residues. In DNA form, the CDR3 reads TGTGCCAGCCGAGCTCGAAAGGGGGCCTTTGGTGGTGAGCAGTTCTTC. This gives the protein CASRARKGAFGGEQFF.

This chain connects TRBV13 to TRBJ2-2; D is unresolved. This CDR3 comprises 14 residues. Germline lookup yields CDR1 PRHDT and CDR2 FYEKMQ (reference sequence). V lost 5 bases and J lost 6, with 13 bases in between. The CDR3 DNA reads TGTGCCAGCAGCCCCGCTACAGATCCCGGGGAGCTGTTTTTT. It specifies CASSPATDPGELFF.

The chain couples TRBV10-3 to TRBJ2-1; TRBD2 agrees at 12 bases. V lost 4 bases to trimming and J lost 10 bases; unmatched junction nucleotides: 11. The germline CDR1 and CDR2 sequences are ENHRY and SYGVKD. This CDR3 is built from 16 residues. CDR3: CAISVTTSGGIGEQFF. The CDR3 region has the DNA TGTGCCATCAGTGTGACGACTAGCGGGGGAATCGGAGAGCAGTTCTTC.